This TCR beta chain was observed in a study of CD8+CD57+ T cells in acquired aplastic anemia. At the level of the study: Each DNA sample taken from sorted CD4+ and CD8+ cells came to around 3.4 ug on average.

Patients included in sequencing had previously demonstrated CD8+CD57+ cell expansion by flow cytometry. The patients, all of them, had severe acquired aplastic anemia. Patients were therapy-naive when their blood was sampled. With V trimmed by 3 bases and J by 5 bases, 3 bases remained unmatched. The CDR3 runs 14 residues. Looked up from germline, CDR1 is LNHNV and CDR2 is YYDKDF (reference sequence). Profiling that covered TCR beta VDJ and CDR3 relied on genomic DNA as its template. TCRdb reprocessed the reads via MiXCR and lists one record per CDR3 protein. The sample gives some 150,000 distinct CDR3 sequences, 70% to 75% of which show up once; under 60% is in the top ten.

The gene calls are TRBV15 and TRBJ2-1; 8 bases fit TRBD1. Input material: sorted CD4+, CD8+, or CD8+CD57+ T cells (not recorded which) from PBMCs. This clonotype was obtained from a human donor with aplastic anemia. The CDR3 sequence: CATSSRGRDNEQFF. CDR3 sequence (DNA): TGTGCCACCAGCAGCAGGGGGCGAGACAATGAGCAGTTCTTC.